The 16 T cell receptor beta chains below all came from one sample that was sequenced in a study of OX40 agonist ivuxolimab in advanced cancers. The table came from immunoSEQ multiplex PCR; TCRdb's copy has only in-frame clones and leaves some out. The data contain approximately 72,000 clones, around 80% of them singletons. The sequencing used CD4+ or CD8+ T cells sorted from blood, collected in a trial of the OX40 agonist ivuxolimab. The receptor source for this set is an adult with an advanced solid tumor such as melanoma, head and neck, liver or kidney cancer.

CDR3 nucleotides: TGTGCCAGCAGCGTCGCCGGGACAGCCCTTAGCACAGATACGCAGTATTTT. Translation: CASSVAGTALSTDTQYF. This rearrangement joins TRBV9 to TRBJ2-3; 7 nucleotides align to TRBD1. CDR1 SGDLS and CDR2 YYNGEE come from the germline V gene. This CDR3 contains 17 residues. The junction had 9 bases not matched to a gene; V was cut back by 2 bases and J by 0 bases.

The chain links TRBV6-1 to TRBJ2-5; D remains ambiguous. The ends were cut back, 6 bases at V and 5 bases at J, with 16 bases in the middle. The CDR3 runs 14 residues. Germline CDR1 is MNHNS and CDR2 is SASEGT. CDR3 DNA: TGTGCCAGCAGATTTGCCACATACACCGAGACCCAGTACTTC. Translating it yields CASRFATYTETQYF.

The chain couples TRBV5-4 to TRBJ1-2; D unresolved. Germline CDR1 and CDR2: SGHNT and YYREEE (reference sequence). Trimming stripped 0 bases from V and 3 bases from J, with 9 bases between. This CDR3 region has 14 residues. The CDR3 here is CASSLGGSDYGYTF. In nucleotides, the CDR3 is TGTGCCAGCAGCTTGGGAGGGTCGGACTATGGCTACACCTTC.

J is TRBJ2-3 and V is TRBV19; TRBD1 might be the D (5 bases). The CDR3 has 15 amino acids. From germline, CDR1 is LNHDA and CDR2 SQIVND (reference sequence). V lost 3 bases and J lost 2, with 12 bases in between. In nucleotides, the CDR3 is TGTGCCAGTAGTATTGGCAGGGATTACACAGATACGCAGTATTTT. Amino acids: CASSIGRDYTDTQYF.

The chain uses TRBV9 and TRBJ2-7; TRBD2 aligns across 9 bases. Germline loops: CDR1 SGDLS, CDR2 YYNGEE. The V segment lost 4 bases and the J segment 4 bases; nucleotides outside the gene matches: 9. The CDR3 totals 15 residues. The chain's CDR3 is CASSTVSGRGYEQYF. The CDR3 DNA reads TGTGCCAGCAGCACGGTTAGCGGGAGAGGATACGAGCAGTACTTC.

V usage is TRBV6-5 and J usage is TRBJ2-3; D is possibly TRBD2 (6 bases). The V gene lost 6 bases and the J gene lost 4 bases, with 11 bases spanning the gap. Germline V CDR1 and CDR2: MNHEY, SVGAGI. The CDR3 extends over 13 amino acids. CDR3 sequence reads: CASRSTGADTQYF. CDR3 DNA sequence: TGTGCCAGCAGGTCTACGGGGGCAGATACGCAGTATTTT.

The chain carries TRBV27 and TRBJ2-7; D may be TRBD1 or TRBD2 (6 bases each). Germline V gene sequence: CDR1 MNHEY, CDR2 SMNVEV (reference sequence). With 6 bases removed from V and 3 bases from J, the gap between germline ends came to 27 bases. This CDR3 is built from 18 residues. CDR3 protein: CASSIETPRGGKVYEQYF. The CDR3 DNA reads as TGTGCCAGCAGCATTGAAACCCCTCGAGGGGGGAAAGTCTACGAGCAGTACTTC.

This chain connects TRBV9 to TRBJ2-5; D is unresolved. Germline lookup yields CDR1 SGDLS and CDR2 YYNGEE. V dropped 7 bases and J dropped 3 bases, with 13 bases sitting between them. This CDR3 spans 13 amino acids. This chain's CDR3 is CASGPATEETQYF. DNA of the CDR3: TGTGCCAGCGGGCCAGCGACGGAAGAGACCCAGTACTTC.

The chain carries TRBV6-1 and TRBJ2-1; 7 positions match TRBD1. Germline V gene sequence: CDR1 MNHNS, CDR2 SASEGT. CDR3 length: 14 residues. Trimming cost V 5 bases and J 6 bases; bases outside gene matches: 7. CDR3 sequence: CASSWTGSLNEQFF. The CDR3 DNA follows: TGTGCCAGCAGTTGGACAGGATCACTCAATGAGCAGTTCTTC.

Only one count was recorded for this clone. This chain connects TRBV6-1 to TRBJ2-5; D unresolved. The CDR3 is made up of 13 amino acids. Per the germline V gene, CDR1 is MNHNS and CDR2 is SASEGT. V was cut by 2 bases and J by 5 bases, with 9 bases left in between. The CDR3 region has the DNA TGTGCCAGCAGTGAAAATTACGGGGAGACCCAGTACTTC. Translated: CASSENYGETQYF.

The chain is built from TRBV18 and TRBJ2-1; maybe TRBD1 (5 bases). The CDR3 loop spans 13 amino acids. Trimming removed 6 bases from V and 0 bases from J, with 6 bases in between. CDR1 and CDR2 from the germline V gene are KGHSH and LQKENI. The CDR3 coding sequence is TGTGCCAGCTCCGACAGCTCCTACAATGAGCAGTTCTTC. This codes for CASSDSSYNEQFF.

This clone was counted a single time. The J gene is TRBJ2-1, the V gene TRBV14; no firm D call. The CDR3 runs to 11 residues. V was pared by 3 bases and J by 9 bases, with 6 bases between. The germline V gene has CDR1 SGHDN and CDR2 FVKESK. CDR3 region: CASSQSTEQFF. CDR3 bases: TGTGCCAGCAGCCAGTCCACTGAGCAGTTCTTC.

This chain joins TRBV11-2 and TRBJ2-1, with D perhaps assigned TRBD1 or TRBD2 (5 bases each). The germline V gene encodes CDR1 SGHAT and CDR2 FQNNGV. The CDR3 extends over 15 amino acids. Trimming pared 2 bases from V and 8 bases from J, leaving 16 bases between. The CDR3 region has the DNA TGTGCCAGCAGCTTACGGGGCACCCCTGGGGATGAGCAGTTCTTC. Translation gives CASSLRGTPGDEQFF.

The V gene is TRBV5-6, the J gene TRBJ2-5; 10 nucleotides match TRBD2. Trimming cost V 4 bases and J 3 bases; bases outside gene matches: 3. The CDR3 has 14 amino acids. Germline CDR1 SGHDT, CDR2 YYEEEE. The CDR3 reads CASSGLAEEETQYF. The CDR3 nucleotides read TGTGCCAGCAGCGGACTAGCGGAAGAAGAGACCCAGTACTTC.

The chain joins TRBV10-2 to TRBJ2-1; no clear D gene. CDR1 is WSHSY, CDR2 SAAADI, per germline. The V end was cut by 3 bases, the J end by 2 bases, with 8 bases between. This CDR3 has 14 residues. The CDR3 DNA reads TGCGCCAGCAGTGATAAGGGTCCCTACAATGAGCAGTTCTTC. The encoded protein is CASSDKGPYNEQFF.

This clone was seen a few times. J is TRBJ2-7 and V is TRBV18; a possible D gene is TRBD2 (6 bases). Germline assignment: CDR1 KGHSH and CDR2 LQKENI. V lost 2 bases and J lost 2, with 16 bases in between. The CDR3 extends over 16 amino acids. The CDR3 sequence: CASSPGGGELAYEQYF. Here the CDR3 DNA reads TGTGCCAGCTCACCAGGAGGAGGGGAGCTGGCCTACGAGCAGTACTTC. Full variable domain (missing parts from reference TRBV18 and TRBJ2-7): NAGVMQNPRHLVRRRGQEARLRCSPMKGHSHVYWYRQLPEEGLKFMVYLQKENIIDESGMPKERFSAEFPKEGPSILRIQQVVRGDSAAYFCASSPGGGELAYEQYFGPGTRLTVT.